This passage covers 15 T cell receptor beta chains from one sample sequenced in a study of cytomegalovirus exposure and HLA in healthy donors. The PCR made use of 60 Vbeta and 13 Jbeta primers. Repertoires were generated with immunoSEQ multiplex PCR, while TCRdb's copy carries only in-frame clones and drops some. The table lists about 180,000 clones, approximately 80% of them singletons. Specimen: PBMCs. These receptors were collected from a woman in her forties or fifties in good health and CMV-seronegative.

J is TRBJ2-3 and V is TRBV7-3; D is uncertain. V was shortened by 5 bases and J by 0 bases, with 9 bases between the two germline ends. CDR1 is SGHTA and CDR2 is FQGTGA in the germline V gene. The CDR3 has 14 amino acids. CDR3: CASSPLSSTDTQYF. In nucleotides, the CDR3 is TGTGCCAGCAGCCCCCTTAGTAGCACAGATACGCAGTATTTT.

This sequence joins TRBV6-6 and TRBJ1-2, with D possibly TRBD1 on 5 matching bases. The V and J ends lost 0 bases and 3 bases respectively, with 8 bases between them. Germline assignment: CDR1 MNHNY and CDR2 SVGAGI (reference sequence). The CDR3 is made up of 14 amino acids. CDR3 sequence (DNA): TGTGCCAGCAGTTACTCGGACACAGACTATGGCTACACCTTC. This encodes CASSYSDTDYGYTF.

The J gene is TRBJ1-3, the V gene TRBV5-1; D remains unclear. Per the germline V gene, CDR1 is SGHRS and CDR2 is YFSETQ. The V and J ends lost 0 bases and 0 bases respectively, with 7 bases between them. The CDR3 loop spans 15 amino acids. The chain's CDR3 is CASSLAGISGNTIYF. DNA for the CDR3: TGCGCCAGCAGCTTGGCAGGAATCTCTGGAAACACCATATATTTT.

This chain connects TRBV5-6 to TRBJ2-5, with D maybe TRBD2 (5 bases). Germline CDR1 SGHDT, CDR2 YYEEEE. Between the trimmed V and J ends, which lost 4 bases and 2 bases, there was a span of 18 bases. The CDR3 covers 16 residues. Here the CDR3 DNA reads TGTGCCAGCAGCCTTGCTCCTTCGGGAAAACAAGAGACCCAGTACTTC. This translates into CASSLAPSGKQETQYF.

The chain couples TRBV28 to TRBJ1-5, with 8 bases identical to TRBD1. Germline CDR1 and CDR2: MDHEN and SYDVKM. This CDR3 has 16 residues. Losses at the gene ends were 5 bases for V and 1 base for J; bases not matched to a gene: 7. CDR3 nucleotides: TGTGCCAGCAGTCCAGACCAGGGGGCAAGCAATCAGCCCCAGCATTTT. It specifies CASSPDQGASNQPQHF.

The gene calls are TRBV28 and TRBJ1-2; no reliable D call. The length of the CDR3 is 12 residues. The germline V and J ends were trimmed by 11 bases and 4 bases, with 14 bases remaining between them. Germline-derived CDR1 and CDR2 are MDHEN and SYDVKM. CDR3 loop: CASTAVSYGYTF. The DNA of the CDR3 is TGTGCCTCCACAGCAGTTTCCTATGGCTACACCTTC.

The chain links TRBV6-5 to TRBJ2-2; D gene unclear. Germline CDR1 and CDR2: MNHEY and SVGAGI. The CDR3 consists of 16 residues. V shed 4 bases and J shed 4 bases, with 16 bases lying between them. The CDR3 here is CASSSLTVPGTGELFF. The CDR3 nucleotides read TGTGCCAGCAGTTCCCTGACGGTCCCGGGCACCGGGGAGCTGTTTTTT.

This clone turned up a few times. The CDR3 here is CASSLGFVGGGTEAFF. The CDR3 nucleotides read TGTGCCAGCAGCTTAGGATTTGTGGGGGGTGGGACTGAAGCTTTCTTT. The V and J genes are TRBV11-2 and TRBJ1-1; a weak D match, TRBD1 (5 bases). The CDR3 is made up of 16 amino acids. Germline V gives CDR1 SGHAT, CDR2 FQNNGV. The V gene lost 1 base and the J gene lost 5 bases, with 17 bases spanning the gap. The full variable domain, rest sourced from reference TRBV11-2 and TRBJ1-1, is EAGVAQSPRYKIIEKRQSVAFWCNPISGHATLYWYQQILGQGPKLLIQFQNNGVVDDSQLPKDRFSAERLKGVDSTLKIQPAKLEDSAVYLCASSLGFVGGGTEAFFGQGTRLTVV.

The chain uses TRBV10-3 and TRBJ2-1; 7 bases align to TRBD2. The germline gives CDR1 ENHRY, CDR2 SYGVKD. Trimming took 2 bases from V and 3 from J; bases not matched to a gene: 4. The CDR3 length is 15 residues. CDR3: CAISEVGGIYNEQFF. As DNA, the CDR3 is TGTGCCATCAGTGAGGTGGGAGGGATCTACAATGAGCAGTTCTTC.

This chain connects TRBV9 to TRBJ2-7, with 8 bases fitting TRBD2. The CDR3 covers 14 residues. Germline values: CDR1 SGDLS, CDR2 YYNGEE. Trimming removed 2 bases from V and 5 bases from J; junction bases left unmatched: 6. DNA of the CDR3: TGTGCCAGCAGCGTTTCCCTAGCGGGTAACGAGCAGTACTTC. Encoded protein: CASSVSLAGNEQYF.

The gene calls are TRBV27 and TRBJ2-7; tentative D call: TRBD1 (6 bases). Trimming stripped 6 bases from V and 5 bases from J, with 14 bases between. This CDR3 region has 13 residues. Germline CDR1 reads MNHEY; CDR2 reads SMNVEV (reference sequence). The DNA for the CDR3 is TGTGCCAGCAGAAAAACAGGGTCCCACGAGCAGTACTTC. As protein: CASRKTGSHEQYF.

This chain uses TRBV6-4 with TRBJ2-3, with 7 bases that match TRBD1. The CDR3 spans 14 residues. The germline gives CDR1 MRHNA, CDR2 SNTAGT. The J segment lost 4 bases and the V segment lost 5 bases, leaving 6 bases of the junction unmatched. CDR3 loop: CASSHTGDADTQYF. As DNA, the CDR3 is TGTGCCAGCAGTCACACAGGGGACGCAGATACGCAGTATTTT.

This clone was observed once. This chain links TRBV7-2 with TRBJ2-5; TRBD1 aligns across 7 bases. The J call may not be correct, given that the DNA end is closer to TRBJ2-7. The CDR3 totals 15 residues. The germline CDR1 and CDR2 sequences are SGHTA and FQGNSA. The CDR3 sequence: CASSRSTGIGYEQYF. The DNA for the CDR3 is TGTGCCAGCAGCCGGTCGACAGGGATCGGGTACGAGCAGTACTTC.

This clone was detected only once. The chain couples TRBV5-1 to TRBJ2-5; 11 bases are shared with TRBD2. This CDR3 contains 16 residues. With 0 bases clipped from V and 2 bases from J, the junction kept 3 bases outside the gene matches. CDR1 and CDR2 (germline): SGHRS, YFSETQ. CDR3 in amino acids: CASSLAPSGRQETQYF. The CDR3 DNA reads as TGCGCCAGCAGCTTGGCCCCTAGCGGGAGGCAAGAGACCCAGTACTTC.

The chain couples TRBV6-5 to TRBJ1-2; D is ambiguous. The CDR3 spans 13 residues. CDR1 MNHEY and CDR2 SVGAGI come from the germline V gene. The V and J ends lost 0 bases and 7 bases respectively, with 9 bases between them. The CDR3 DNA reads as TGTGCCAGCAGTTACTCCGGGATTCGTGGCTACACCTTC. It translates to CASSYSGIRGYTF.